These T cell receptor beta chains were read from a single sample in a study of radiotherapy plus CTLA-4 blockade in lung cancer. Assay used: immunoSEQ multiplex PCR; TCRdb lists only in-frame clones, some missing. The sample shows about 15,000 clones, around three quarters of them seen only once. Specimen: peripheral blood, collected from a patient treated with radiotherapy plus ipilimumab. These receptors all come from a human donor with non-small cell lung cancer whose response to radiotherapy plus ipilimumab could not be evaluated. CDR3s include the opening cysteine and the closing phenylalanine or tryptophan. The order of the fields is D gene, J gene, V gene, clone size, CDR3 protein, CDR3 DNA. The D gene is left open where the match is weak. Not every row has a clone size; where given, it reads once, few, many or a size class.

D gene: NA; J gene: TRBJ2-2; V gene: TRBV5-1; clone size: NA; CDR3 protein: CASSPRWTANTGELFF; CDR3 DNA: TGCGCCAGCAGCCCCCGTTGGACAGCGAACACCGGGGAGCTGTTTTTT
D gene: NA; J gene: TRBJ1-5; V gene: TRBV19; clone size: NA; CDR3 protein: CASSINTPNQPQHF; CDR3 DNA: TGTGCCAGTAGTATAAACACCCCCAATCAGCCCCAGCATTTT
D gene: TRBD1; J gene: TRBJ2-7; V gene: TRBV6-4; clone size: NA; CDR3 protein: CASSGRLTGYLDF; CDR3 DNA: TGTGCCAGCAGCGGACGGTTGACAGGGTATCTTGACTTC
D gene: TRBD1; J gene: TRBJ1-4; V gene: TRBV19; clone size: NA; CDR3 protein: CASSISGTANEKLFF; CDR3 DNA: TGTGCCAGTAGTATTTCCGGGACAGCGAATGAAAAACTGTTTTTT
D gene: TRBD1; J gene: TRBJ1-1; V gene: TRBV5-1; clone size: NA; CDR3 protein: CASSWGDRGQTEAFF; CDR3 DNA: TGCGCCAGCAGCTGGGGGGACAGGGGGCAGACTGAAGCTTTCTTT
D gene: NA; J gene: TRBJ2-7; V gene: TRBV5-1; clone size: NA; CDR3 protein: CASSLIPGSSYEQYF; CDR3 DNA: TGCGCCAGCAGCTTGATCCCCGGTAGCTCCTACGAGCAGTACTTC
D gene: TRBD1; J gene: TRBJ2-3; V gene: TRBV28; clone size: NA; CDR3 protein: CASSQGQGVTDTQYF; CDR3 DNA: TGTGCCAGCAGTCAGGGACAGGGGGTCACAGATACGCAGTATTTT
D gene: TRBD2; J gene: TRBJ2-1; V gene: TRBV5-1; clone size: NA; CDR3 protein: CASSWGGGSNNEQFF; CDR3 DNA: TGCGCCAGCAGCTGGGGGGGTGGATCGAACAATGAGCAGTTCTTC
D gene: TRBD2; J gene: TRBJ2-3; V gene: TRBV5-1; clone size: NA; CDR3 protein: CASSLAGGLTDTQYF; CDR3 DNA: TGCGCCAGCAGCTTGGCGGGGGGGCTCACAGATACGCAGTATTTT
D gene: NA; J gene: TRBJ1-2; V gene: TRBV28; clone size: NA; CDR3 protein: CASQGRGGYTF; CDR3 DNA: TGTGCCTCTCAAGGTAGAGGGGGCTACACCTTC
D gene: TRBD2; J gene: TRBJ2-4; V gene: TRBV9; clone size: NA; CDR3 protein: CASSVSSGGVGKNIQYF; CDR3 DNA: TGTGCCAGCAGCGTTTCTAGCGGGGGGGTTGGCAAAAACATTCAGTACTTC
D gene: NA; J gene: TRBJ2-5; V gene: TRBV19; clone size: NA; CDR3 protein: CASTDRGGAQETQYF; CDR3 DNA: TGTGCCAGTACCGATAGGGGGGGGGCTCAAGAGACCCAGTACTTC
D gene: TRBD1; J gene: TRBJ1-1; V gene: TRBV12-5; clone size: few; CDR3 protein: CASGLQGASTEAFF; CDR3 DNA: TGTGCTAGTGGTTTACAGGGGGCGAGCACTGAAGCTTTCTTT
D gene: NA; J gene: TRBJ1-2; V gene: TRBV6-5; clone size: NA; CDR3 protein: CASSEQGRNYGYTF; CDR3 DNA: TGTGCCAGCAGTGAACAGGGCCGTAACTATGGCTACACCTTC
D gene: NA; J gene: TRBJ2-2; V gene: TRBV7-8; clone size: NA; CDR3 protein: CASSARTSPNTGELFF; CDR3 DNA: TGTGCCAGCAGCGCGCGGACAAGTCCTAACACCGGGGAGCTGTTTTTT
D gene: TRBD1; J gene: TRBJ2-2; V gene: TRBV29-1; clone size: NA; CDR3 protein: CSVSETGGYSGELFF; CDR3 DNA: TGCAGCGTTTCGGAGACAGGGGGCTACTCCGGGGAGCTGTTTTTT
D gene: TRBD2; J gene: TRBJ2-2; V gene: TRBV15; clone size: NA; CDR3 protein: CATRPGAGGNTGELFF; CDR3 DNA: TGTGCCACGAGGCCGGGGGCGGGGGGGAACACCGGGGAGCTGTTTTTT
D gene: TRBD1; J gene: TRBJ2-7; V gene: TRBV7-2; clone size: NA; CDR3 protein: CASSSSGQGMDEQYF; CDR3 DNA: TGTGCCAGCAGCTCCTCGGGACAGGGGATGGACGAGCAGTACTTC